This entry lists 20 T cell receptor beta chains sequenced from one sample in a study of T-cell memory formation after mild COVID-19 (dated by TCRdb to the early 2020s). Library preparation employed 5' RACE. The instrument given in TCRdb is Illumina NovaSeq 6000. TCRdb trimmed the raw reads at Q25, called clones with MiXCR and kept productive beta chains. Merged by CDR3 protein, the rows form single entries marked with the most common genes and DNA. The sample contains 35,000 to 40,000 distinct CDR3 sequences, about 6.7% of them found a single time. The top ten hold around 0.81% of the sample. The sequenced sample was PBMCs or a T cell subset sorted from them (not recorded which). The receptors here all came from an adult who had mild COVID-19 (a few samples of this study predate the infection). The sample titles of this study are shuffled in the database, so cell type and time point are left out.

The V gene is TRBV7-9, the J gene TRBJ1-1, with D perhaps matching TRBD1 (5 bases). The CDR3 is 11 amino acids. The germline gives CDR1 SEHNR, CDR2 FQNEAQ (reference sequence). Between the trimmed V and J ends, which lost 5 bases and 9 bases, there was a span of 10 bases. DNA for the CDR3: TGTGCCAGCAGCCGATGGGACCAAGCTTTCTTT. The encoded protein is CASSRWDQAFF.

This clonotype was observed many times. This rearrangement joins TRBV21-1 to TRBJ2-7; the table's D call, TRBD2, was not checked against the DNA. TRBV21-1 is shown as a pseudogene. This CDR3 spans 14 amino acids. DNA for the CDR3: TGTGCCAGCCGGATGGGTTTCCTCCGGTTCGAGCAGTACTTC. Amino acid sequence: CASRMGFLRFEQYF.

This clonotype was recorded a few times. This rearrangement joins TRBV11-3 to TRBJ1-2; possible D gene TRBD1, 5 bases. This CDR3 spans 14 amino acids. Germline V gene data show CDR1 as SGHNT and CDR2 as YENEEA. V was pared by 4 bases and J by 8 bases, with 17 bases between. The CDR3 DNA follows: TGTGCCAGCAGCTCAACCCAGGGCCTTGGGGGCTACACCTTC. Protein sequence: CASSSTQGLGGYTF.

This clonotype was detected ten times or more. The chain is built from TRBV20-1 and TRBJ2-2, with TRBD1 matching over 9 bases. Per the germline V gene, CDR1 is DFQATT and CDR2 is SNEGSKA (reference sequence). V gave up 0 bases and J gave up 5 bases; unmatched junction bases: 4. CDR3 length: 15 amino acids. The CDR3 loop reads CSARDPGTGTGELFF. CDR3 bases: TGCAGTGCTAGAGATCCTGGGACAGGGACCGGGGAGCTGTTTTTT.

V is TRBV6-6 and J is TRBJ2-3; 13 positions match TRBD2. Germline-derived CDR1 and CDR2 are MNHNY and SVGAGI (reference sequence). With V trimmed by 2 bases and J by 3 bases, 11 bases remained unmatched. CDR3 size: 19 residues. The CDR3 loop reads CASSYRSTSGGRETDTQYF. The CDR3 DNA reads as TGTGCCAGCAGTTACCGTTCGACTAGCGGGGGGCGCGAGACAGATACGCAGTATTTT.

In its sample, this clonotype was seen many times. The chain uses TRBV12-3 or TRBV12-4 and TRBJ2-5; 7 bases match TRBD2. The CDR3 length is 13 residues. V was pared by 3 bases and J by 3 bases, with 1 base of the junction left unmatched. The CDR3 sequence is CASSFGGEETQYF. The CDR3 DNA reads TGTGCCAGCAGTTTTGGGGGGGAAGAGACCCAGTACTTC.

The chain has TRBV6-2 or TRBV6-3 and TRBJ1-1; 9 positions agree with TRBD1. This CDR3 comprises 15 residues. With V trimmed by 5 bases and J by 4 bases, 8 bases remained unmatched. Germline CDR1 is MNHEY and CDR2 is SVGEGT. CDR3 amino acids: CASSTPDRGFTEAFF. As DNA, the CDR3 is TGTGCCAGCAGTACCCCGGACAGGGGATTCACTGAAGCTTTCTTT.

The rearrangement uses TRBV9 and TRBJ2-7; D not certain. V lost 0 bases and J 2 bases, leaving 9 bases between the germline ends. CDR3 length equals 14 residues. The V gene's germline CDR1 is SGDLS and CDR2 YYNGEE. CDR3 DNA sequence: TGTGCCAGCAGCGTAGAGTACCGGGCCTACGAGCAGTACTTC. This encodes CASSVEYRAYEQYF.

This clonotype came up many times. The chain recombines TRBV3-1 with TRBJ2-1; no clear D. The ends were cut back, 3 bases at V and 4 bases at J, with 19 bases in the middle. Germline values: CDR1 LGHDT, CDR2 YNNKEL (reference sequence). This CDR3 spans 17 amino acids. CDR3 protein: CASSHGPLGVRYNEQFF. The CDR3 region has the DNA TGTGCCAGCAGCCATGGACCCTTGGGCGTTCGGTACAATGAGCAGTTCTTC.

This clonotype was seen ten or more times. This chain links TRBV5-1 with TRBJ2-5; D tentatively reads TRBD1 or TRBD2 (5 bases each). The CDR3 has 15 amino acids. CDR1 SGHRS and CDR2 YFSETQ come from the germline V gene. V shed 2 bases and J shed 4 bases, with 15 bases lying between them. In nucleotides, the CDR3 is TGCGCCAGCAGCTTTGGGACCGCGGAGTCAGAGACCCAGTACTTC. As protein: CASSFGTAESETQYF.

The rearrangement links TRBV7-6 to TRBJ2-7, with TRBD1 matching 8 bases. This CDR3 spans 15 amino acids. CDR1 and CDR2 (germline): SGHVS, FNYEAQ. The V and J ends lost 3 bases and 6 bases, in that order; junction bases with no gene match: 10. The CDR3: CASSFPGGGAGEQYF. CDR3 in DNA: TGTGCCAGCAGCTTCCCAGGGGGCGGGGCCGGCGAGCAGTACTTC.

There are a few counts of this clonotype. The CDR3 loop is CASSLRPEGPQHF. DNA of the CDR3: TGTGCCAGCAGTTTACGCCCGGAGGGGCCCCAGCATTTT. The chain employs TRBV12-3 or TRBV12-4 and TRBJ1-5; D unclear. Trimming shortened V by 2 bases and J by 9 bases, and 11 bases separated the two germline ends. This CDR3 is built from 13 residues.

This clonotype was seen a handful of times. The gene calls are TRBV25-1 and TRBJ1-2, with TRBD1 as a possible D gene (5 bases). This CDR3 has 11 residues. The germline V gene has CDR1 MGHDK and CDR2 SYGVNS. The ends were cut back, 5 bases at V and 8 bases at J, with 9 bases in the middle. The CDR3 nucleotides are TGTGCCAGCAGTCTTCAGGGAGGCTACACCTTC. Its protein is CASSLQGGYTF.

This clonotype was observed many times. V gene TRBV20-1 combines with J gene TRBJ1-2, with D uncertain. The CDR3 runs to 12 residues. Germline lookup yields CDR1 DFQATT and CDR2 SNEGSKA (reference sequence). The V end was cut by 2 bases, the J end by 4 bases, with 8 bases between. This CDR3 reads CSARTEVYGYTF. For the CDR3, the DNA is TGCAGTGCTAGAACAGAGGTCTATGGCTACACCTTC.

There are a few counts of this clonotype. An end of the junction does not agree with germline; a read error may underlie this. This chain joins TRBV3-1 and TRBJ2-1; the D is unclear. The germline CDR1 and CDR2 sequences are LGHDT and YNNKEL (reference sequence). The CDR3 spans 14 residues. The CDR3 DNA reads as TGTGCCAGCAGCCAAGTCCACTCCTACACTGAGCAGTTCTTC. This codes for CASSQVHSYTEQFF.

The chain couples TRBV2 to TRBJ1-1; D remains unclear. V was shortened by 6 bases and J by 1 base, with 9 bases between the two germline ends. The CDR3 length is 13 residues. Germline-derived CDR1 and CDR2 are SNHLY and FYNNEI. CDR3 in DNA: TGTGCCAGCAGGGCAGGTGGGAACACTGAAGCTTTCTTT. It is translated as CASRAGGNTEAFF.

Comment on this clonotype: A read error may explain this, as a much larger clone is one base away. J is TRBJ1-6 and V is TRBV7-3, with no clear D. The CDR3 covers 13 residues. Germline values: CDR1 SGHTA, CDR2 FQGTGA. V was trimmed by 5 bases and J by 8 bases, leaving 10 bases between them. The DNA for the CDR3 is TGTGCCAGCAGCCCAGTGGGTTATTCACCCCTCCACTTT. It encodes CASSPVGYSPLHF.

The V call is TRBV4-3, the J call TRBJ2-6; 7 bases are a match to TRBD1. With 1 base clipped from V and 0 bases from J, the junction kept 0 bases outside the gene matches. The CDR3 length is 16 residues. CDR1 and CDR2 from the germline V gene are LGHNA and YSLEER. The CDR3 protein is CASSQAGGSGANVLTF. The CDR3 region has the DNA TGCGCCAGCAGCCAAGCAGGGGGCTCTGGGGCCAACGTCCTGACTTTC.

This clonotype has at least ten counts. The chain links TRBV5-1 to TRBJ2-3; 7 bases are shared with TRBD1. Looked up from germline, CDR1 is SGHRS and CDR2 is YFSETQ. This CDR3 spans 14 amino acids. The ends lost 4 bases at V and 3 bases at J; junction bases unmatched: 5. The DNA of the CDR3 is TGCGCCAGCAGCATCGACAGGGTGACAGATACGCAGTATTTT. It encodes CASSIDRVTDTQYF. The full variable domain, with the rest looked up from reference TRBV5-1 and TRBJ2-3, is KAGVTQTPRYLIKTRGQQVTLSCSPISGHRSVSWYQQTPGQGLQFLFEYFSETQRNKGNFPGRFSGRQFSNSRSEMNVSTLELGDSALYLCASSIDRVTDTQYFGPGTRLTVL.

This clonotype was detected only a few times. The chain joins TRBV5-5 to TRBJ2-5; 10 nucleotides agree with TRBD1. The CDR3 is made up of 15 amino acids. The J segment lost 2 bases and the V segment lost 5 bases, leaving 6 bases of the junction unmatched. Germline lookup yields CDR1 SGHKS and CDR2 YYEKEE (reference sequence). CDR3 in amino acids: CASRDRDRGQETQYF. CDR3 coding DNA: TGTGCCAGCAGGGACCGGGACAGGGGTCAAGAGACCCAGTACTTC.